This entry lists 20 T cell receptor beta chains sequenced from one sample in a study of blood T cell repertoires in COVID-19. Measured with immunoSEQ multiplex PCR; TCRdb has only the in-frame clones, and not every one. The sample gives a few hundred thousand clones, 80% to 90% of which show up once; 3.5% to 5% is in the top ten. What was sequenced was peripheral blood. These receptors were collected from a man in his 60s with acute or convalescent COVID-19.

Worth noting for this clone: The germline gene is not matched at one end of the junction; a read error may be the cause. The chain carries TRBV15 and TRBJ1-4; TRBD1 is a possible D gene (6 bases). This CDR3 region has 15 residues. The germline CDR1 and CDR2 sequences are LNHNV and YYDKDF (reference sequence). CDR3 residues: CATSNRGGADEKLFF. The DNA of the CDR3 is TGCGCCACCAGCAACCGGGGGGGGGCCGATGAAAAACTGTTTTTT.

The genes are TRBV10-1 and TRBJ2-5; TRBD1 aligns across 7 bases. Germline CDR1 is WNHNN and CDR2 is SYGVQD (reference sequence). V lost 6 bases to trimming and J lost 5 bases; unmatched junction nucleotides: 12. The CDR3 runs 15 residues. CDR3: CASRPGQPPVETQYF. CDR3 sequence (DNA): TGCGCCAGCAGGCCGGGACAGCCGCCCGTGGAGACCCAGTACTTC.

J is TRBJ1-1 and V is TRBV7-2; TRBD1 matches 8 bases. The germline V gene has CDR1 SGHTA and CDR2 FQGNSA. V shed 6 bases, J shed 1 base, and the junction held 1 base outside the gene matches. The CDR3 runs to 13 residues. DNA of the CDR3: TGTGCCAGCAGAGGACAGGGGAACACTGAAGCTTTCTTT. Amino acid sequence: CASRGQGNTEAFF. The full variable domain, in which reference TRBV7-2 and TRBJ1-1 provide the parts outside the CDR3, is GAGVSQSPSNKVTEKGKDVELRCDPISGHTALYWYRQSLGQGLEFLIYFQGNSAPDKSGLPSDRFSAERTGGSVSTLTIQRTQQEDSAVYLCASRGQGNTEAFFGQGTRLTVV.

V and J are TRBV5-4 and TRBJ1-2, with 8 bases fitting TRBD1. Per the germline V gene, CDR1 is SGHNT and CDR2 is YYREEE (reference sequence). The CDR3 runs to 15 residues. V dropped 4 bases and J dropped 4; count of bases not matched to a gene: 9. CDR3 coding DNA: TGTGCCAGCAGCACCAACAGGGGGGGCGGCTATGGCTACACCTTC. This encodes CASSTNRGGGYGYTF.

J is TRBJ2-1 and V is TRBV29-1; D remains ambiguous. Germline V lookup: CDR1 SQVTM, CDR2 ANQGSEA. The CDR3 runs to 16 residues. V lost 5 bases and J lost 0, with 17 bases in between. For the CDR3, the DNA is TGCAGCGTTAAAGCAGGCGACAAGATCTCCTACAATGAGCAGTTCTTC. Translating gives CSVKAGDKISYNEQFF.

CDR3 DNA: TGTGCCAGCAGTTACTCGAGGGCCGTCTCCGGGGAGCTGTTTTTT. This sequence encodes CASSYSRAVSGELFF. J is TRBJ2-2 and V is TRBV6-5; TRBD2 might be the D (5 bases). In germline, CDR1 is MNHEY, CDR2 SVGAGI. V was trimmed by 0 bases and J by 6 bases, leaving 11 bases between them. This CDR3 is 15 amino acids long.

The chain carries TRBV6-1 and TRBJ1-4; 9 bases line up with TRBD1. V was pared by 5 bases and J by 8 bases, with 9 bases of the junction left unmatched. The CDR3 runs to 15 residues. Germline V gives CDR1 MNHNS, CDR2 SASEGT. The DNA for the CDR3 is TGTGCCAGCAGTCAACAGGGGGCTGCAGAAGAAAAACTGTTTTTT. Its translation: CASSQQGAAEEKLFF.

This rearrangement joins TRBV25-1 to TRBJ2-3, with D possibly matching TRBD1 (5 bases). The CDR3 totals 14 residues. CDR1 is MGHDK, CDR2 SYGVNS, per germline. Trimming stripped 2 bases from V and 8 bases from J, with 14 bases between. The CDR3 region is CASSEGDSLSTQYF. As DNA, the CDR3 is TGTGCCAGCAGTGAAGGTGACAGCCTCAGTACGCAGTATTTT. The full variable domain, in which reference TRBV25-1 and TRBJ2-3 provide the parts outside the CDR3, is EADIYQTPRYLVIGTGKKITLECSQTMGHDKMYWYQQDPGMELHLIHYSYGVNSTEKGDLSSESTVSRIRTEHFPLTLESARPSHTSQYLCASSEGDSLSTQYFGPGTRLTVL.

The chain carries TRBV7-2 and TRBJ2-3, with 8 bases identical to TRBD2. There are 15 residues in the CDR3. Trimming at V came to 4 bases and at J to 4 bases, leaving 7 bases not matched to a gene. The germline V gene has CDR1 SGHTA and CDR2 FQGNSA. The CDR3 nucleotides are TGTGCCAGCAGCTCGGACGGGGGGGCCCCAGATACGCAGTATTTT. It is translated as CASSSDGGAPDTQYF.

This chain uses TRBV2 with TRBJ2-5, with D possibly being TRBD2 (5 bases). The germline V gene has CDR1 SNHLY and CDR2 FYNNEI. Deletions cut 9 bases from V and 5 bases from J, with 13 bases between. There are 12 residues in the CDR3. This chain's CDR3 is CASGVRGETQYF. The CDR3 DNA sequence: TGTGCCAGTGGGGTCCGAGGGGAGACCCAGTACTTC.

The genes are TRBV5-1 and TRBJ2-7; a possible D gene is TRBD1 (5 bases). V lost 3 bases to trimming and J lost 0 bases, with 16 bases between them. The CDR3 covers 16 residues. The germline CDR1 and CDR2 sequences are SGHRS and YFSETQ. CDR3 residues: CASSYDVKRGSYEQYF. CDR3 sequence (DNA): TGCGCCAGCAGCTACGACGTGAAAAGGGGCTCCTACGAGCAGTACTTC.

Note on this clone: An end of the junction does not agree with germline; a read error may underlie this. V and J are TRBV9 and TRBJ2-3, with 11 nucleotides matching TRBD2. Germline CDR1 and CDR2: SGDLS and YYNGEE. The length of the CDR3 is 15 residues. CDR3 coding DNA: TGTGCCAGCACCGTAGCGGGAGGGATCACAGATACGCAGTATTTT. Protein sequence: CASTVAGGITDTQYF.

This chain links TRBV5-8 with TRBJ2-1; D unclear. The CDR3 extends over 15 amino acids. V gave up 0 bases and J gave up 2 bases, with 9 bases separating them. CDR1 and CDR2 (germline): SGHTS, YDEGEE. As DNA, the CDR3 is TGTGCCAGCAGCTTGGTTTCTACCGCCTACAATGAGCAGTTCTTC. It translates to CASSLVSTAYNEQFF.

The CDR3 DNA follows: TGTGCCAGCCGCGGGACCGGATTATACTACGAGCAGTACTTC. This encodes CASRGTGLYYEQYF. V gene TRBV6-5 combines with J gene TRBJ2-7, with D possibly matching TRBD2 (6 bases). The CDR3 contains 14 residues. The V end lost 8 bases, the J end lost 3 bases, and 17 bases lay between the germline ends. Germline lookup yields CDR1 MNHEY and CDR2 SVGAGI.

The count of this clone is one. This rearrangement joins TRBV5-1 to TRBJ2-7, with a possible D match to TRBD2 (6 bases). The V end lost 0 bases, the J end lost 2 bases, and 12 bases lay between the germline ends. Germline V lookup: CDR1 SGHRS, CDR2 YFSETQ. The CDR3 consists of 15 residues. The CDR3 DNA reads TGCGCCAGCAGCTTGGAATTAGCGGCTACCTACGAGCAGTACTTC. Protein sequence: CASSLELAATYEQYF.

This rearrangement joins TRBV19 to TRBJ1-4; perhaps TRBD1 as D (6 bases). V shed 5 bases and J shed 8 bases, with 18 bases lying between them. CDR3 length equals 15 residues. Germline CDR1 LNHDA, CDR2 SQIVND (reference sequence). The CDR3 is CASSAPRGAGEKLFF. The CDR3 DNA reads TGTGCCAGTAGTGCCCCCCGGGGGGCAGGGGAAAAACTGTTTTTT.

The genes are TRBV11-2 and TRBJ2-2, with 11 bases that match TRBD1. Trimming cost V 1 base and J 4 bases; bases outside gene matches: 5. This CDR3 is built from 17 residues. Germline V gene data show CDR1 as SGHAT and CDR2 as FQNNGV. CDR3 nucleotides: TGTGCCAGCAGCTTAGCTGGGGGGACAGGGGGCACCGGGGAGCTGTTTTTT. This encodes CASSLAGGTGGTGELFF.

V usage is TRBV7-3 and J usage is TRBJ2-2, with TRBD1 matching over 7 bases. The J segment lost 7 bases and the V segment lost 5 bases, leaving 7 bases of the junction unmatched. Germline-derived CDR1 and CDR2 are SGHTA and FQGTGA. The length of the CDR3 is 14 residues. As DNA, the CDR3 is TGTGCCAGCAGCCGGGACAGAGGAAGCGGGGAGCTGTTTTTT. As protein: CASSRDRGSGELFF.

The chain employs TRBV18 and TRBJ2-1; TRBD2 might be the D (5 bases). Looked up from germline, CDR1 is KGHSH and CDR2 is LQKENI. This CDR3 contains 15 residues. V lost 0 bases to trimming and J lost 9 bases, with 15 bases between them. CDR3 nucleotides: TGTGCCAGCTCACCACCGTCAGACCCAGGAGGTGAGCAGTTCTTC. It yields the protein CASSPPSDPGGEQFF.

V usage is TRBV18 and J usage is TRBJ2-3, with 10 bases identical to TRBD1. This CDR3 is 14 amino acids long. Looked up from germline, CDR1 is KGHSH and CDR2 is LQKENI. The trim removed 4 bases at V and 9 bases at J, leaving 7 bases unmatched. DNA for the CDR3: TGTGCCAGCTCACTCCGACAGGGGGCCGAGACGCAGTATTTT. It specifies CASSLRQGAETQYF. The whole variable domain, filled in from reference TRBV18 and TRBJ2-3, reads NAGVMQNPRHLVRRRGQEARLRCSPMKGHSHVYWYRQLPEEGLKFMVYLQKENIIDESGMPKERFSAEFPKEGPSILRIQQVVRGDSAAYFCASSLRQGAETQYFGPGTRLTVL.